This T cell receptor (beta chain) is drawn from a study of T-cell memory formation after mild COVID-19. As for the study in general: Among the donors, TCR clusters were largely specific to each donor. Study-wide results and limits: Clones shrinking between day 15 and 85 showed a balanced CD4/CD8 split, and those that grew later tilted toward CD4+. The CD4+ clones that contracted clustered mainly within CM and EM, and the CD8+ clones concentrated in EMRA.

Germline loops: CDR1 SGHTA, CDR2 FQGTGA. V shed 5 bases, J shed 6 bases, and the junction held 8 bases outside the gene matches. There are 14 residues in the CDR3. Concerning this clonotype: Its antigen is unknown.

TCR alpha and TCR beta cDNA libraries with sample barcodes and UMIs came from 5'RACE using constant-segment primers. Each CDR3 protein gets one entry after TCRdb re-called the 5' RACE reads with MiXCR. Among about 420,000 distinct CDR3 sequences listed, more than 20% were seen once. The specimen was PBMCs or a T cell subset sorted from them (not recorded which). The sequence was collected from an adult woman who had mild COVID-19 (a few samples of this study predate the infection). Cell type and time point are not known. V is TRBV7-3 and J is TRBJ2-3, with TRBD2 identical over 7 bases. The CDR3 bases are TGTGCCAGCAGCCCACACGCGGGGGTGGATACGCAGTATTTT. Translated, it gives CASSPHAGVDTQYF.